Sequencing of this T cell receptor beta chain was carried out in a study of T cell changes during pregnancy in multiple sclerosis. Repertoires were generated with immunoSEQ multiplex PCR, while TCRdb's copy carries only in-frame clones and drops some. The table includes roughly 38,000 clones, 90% to 95% detected once. Germline V gives CDR1 ENHRY, CDR2 SYGVKD. The CDR3 has 14 amino acids. V gave up 2 bases and J gave up 5 bases; unmatched junction bases: 4. The genes are TRBV10-3 and TRBJ2-7, with 9 bases matching TRBD2. The TCR comes from a female donor in good health, enrolled as a control in a pregnancy study. Source: CD4+ T cells from peripheral blood mononuclear cells, taken in the second trimester of pregnancy. CDR3: CAISETSGLNEQYF. CDR3 DNA sequence: TGTGCCATCAGTGAGACTAGCGGGCTGAACGAGCAGTACTTC.